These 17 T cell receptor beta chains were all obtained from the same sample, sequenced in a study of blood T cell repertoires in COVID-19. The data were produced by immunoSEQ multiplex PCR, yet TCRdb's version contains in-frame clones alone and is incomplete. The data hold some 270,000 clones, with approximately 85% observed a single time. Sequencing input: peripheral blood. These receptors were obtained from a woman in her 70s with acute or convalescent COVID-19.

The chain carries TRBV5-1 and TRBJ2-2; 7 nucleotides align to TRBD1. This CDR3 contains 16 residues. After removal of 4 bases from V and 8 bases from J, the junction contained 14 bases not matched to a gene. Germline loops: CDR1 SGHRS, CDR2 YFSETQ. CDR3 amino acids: CASSRGQHNPGGELFF. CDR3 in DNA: TGCGCCAGCAGCCGGGGACAGCACAATCCCGGGGGGGAGCTGTTTTTT. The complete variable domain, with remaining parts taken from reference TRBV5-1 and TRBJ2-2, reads KAGVTQTPRYLIKTRGQQVTLSCSPISGHRSVSWYQQTPGQGLQFLFEYFSETQRNKGNFPGRFSGRQFSNSRSEMNVSTLELGDSALYLCASSRGQHNPGGELFFGEGSRLTVL.

In DNA form, the CDR3 reads TGTGCCAGCAGCAAAAGGCCCCCGGGACAGGGGGCAGGGGAGCAGTACTTC. Protein product: CASSKRPPGQGAGEQYF. The chain recombines TRBV21-1 with TRBJ2-7; the D call of TRBD1 is as the table states it, not checked on the DNA. TRBV21-1 is assigned pseudogene status. The CDR3 has 17 amino acids.

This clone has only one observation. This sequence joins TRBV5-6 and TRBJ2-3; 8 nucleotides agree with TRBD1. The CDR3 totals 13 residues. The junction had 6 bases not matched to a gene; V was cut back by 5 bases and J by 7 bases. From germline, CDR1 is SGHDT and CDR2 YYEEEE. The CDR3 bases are TGTGCCAGCAGAAGGACAGGGCGTCATACGCAGTATTTT. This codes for CASRRTGRHTQYF.

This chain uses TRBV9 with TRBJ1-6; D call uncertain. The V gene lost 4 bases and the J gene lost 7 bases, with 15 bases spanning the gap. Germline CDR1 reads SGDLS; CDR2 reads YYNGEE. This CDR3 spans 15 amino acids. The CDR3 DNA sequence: TGTGCCAGCAGCTTAACCCAACAGCTGAATTCACCCCTCCACTTT. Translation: CASSLTQQLNSPLHF.

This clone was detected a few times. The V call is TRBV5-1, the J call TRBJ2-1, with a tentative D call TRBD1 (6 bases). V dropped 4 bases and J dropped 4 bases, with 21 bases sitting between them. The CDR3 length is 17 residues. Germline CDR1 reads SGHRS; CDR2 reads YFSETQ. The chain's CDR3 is CASSLRTGKTGYNEQFF. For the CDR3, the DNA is TGCGCCAGCAGCCTCCGTACAGGGAAGACGGGTTACAATGAGCAGTTCTTC.

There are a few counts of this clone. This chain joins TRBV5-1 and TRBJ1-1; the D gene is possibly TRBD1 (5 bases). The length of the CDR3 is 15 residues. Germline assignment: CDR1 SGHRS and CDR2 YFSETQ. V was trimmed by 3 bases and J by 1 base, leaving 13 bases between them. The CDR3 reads CASSSQARGNTEAFF. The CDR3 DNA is TGCGCCAGCAGCTCTCAGGCTAGGGGGAACACTGAAGCTTTCTTT. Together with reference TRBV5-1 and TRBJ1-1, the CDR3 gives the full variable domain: KAGVTQTPRYLIKTRGQQVTLSCSPISGHRSVSWYQQTPGQGLQFLFEYFSETQRNKGNFPGRFSGRQFSNSRSEMNVSTLELGDSALYLCASSSQARGNTEAFFGQGTRLTVV.

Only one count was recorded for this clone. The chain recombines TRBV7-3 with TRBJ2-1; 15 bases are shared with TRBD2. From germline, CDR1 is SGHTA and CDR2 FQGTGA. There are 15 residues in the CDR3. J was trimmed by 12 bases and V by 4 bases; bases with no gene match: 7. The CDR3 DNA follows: TGTGCCAGCAGCTCCCGGACTAGCGGGGGGGCCGGGCAGTTCTTC. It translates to CASSSRTSGGAGQFF.

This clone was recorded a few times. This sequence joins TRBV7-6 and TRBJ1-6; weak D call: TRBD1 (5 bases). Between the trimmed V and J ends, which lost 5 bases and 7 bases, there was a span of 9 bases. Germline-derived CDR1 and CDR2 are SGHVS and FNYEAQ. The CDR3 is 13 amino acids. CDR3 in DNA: TGTGCCAGCAGCGGGACTGCCAATTCACCCCTCCACTTT. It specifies CASSGTANSPLHF.

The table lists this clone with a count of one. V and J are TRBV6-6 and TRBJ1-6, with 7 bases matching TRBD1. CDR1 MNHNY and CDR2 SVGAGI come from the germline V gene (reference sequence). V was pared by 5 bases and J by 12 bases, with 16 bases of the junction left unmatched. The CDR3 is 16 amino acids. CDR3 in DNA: TGTGCCAGCAGTCCCCGTACAGGGGAAAGGGTTCTACCCCTCCACTTT. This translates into CASSPRTGERVLPLHF.

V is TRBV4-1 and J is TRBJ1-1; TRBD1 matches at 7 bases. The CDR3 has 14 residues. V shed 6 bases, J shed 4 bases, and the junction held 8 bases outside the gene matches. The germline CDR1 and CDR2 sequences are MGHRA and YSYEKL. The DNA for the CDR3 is TGCGCCAGCAGTATTACAGGGGCCGGCACTGAAGCTTTCTTT. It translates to CASSITGAGTEAFF.

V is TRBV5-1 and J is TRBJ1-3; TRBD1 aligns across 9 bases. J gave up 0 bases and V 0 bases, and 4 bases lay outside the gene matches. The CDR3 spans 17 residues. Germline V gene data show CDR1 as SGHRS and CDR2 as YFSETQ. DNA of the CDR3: TGCGCCAGCAGCTTGGGGGACAGGGAGATCTCTGGAAACACCATATATTTT. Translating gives CASSLGDREISGNTIYF.

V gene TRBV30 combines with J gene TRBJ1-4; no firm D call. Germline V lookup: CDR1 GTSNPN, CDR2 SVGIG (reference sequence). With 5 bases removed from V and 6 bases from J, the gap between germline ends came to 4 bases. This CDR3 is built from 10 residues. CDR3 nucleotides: TGTGCCTGGGCGGATGAAAAACTGTTTTTT. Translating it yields CAWADEKLFF.

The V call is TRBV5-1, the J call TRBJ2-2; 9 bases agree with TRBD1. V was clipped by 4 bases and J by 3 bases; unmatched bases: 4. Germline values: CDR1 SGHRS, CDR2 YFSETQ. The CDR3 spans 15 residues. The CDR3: CASSPGTGYTGELFF. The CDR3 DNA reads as TGCGCCAGCAGCCCCGGGACAGGGTACACCGGGGAGCTGTTTTTT.

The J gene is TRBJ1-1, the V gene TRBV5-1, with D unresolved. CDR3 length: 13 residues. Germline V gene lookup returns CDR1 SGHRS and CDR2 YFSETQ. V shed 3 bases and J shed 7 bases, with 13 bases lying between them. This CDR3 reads CASSSGPGGEAFF. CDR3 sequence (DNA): TGCGCCAGCAGCTCCGGGCCCGGAGGTGAAGCTTTCTTT. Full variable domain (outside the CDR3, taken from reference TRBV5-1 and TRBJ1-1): KAGVTQTPRYLIKTRGQQVTLSCSPISGHRSVSWYQQTPGQGLQFLFEYFSETQRNKGNFPGRFSGRQFSNSRSEMNVSTLELGDSALYLCASSSGPGGEAFFGQGTRLTVV.

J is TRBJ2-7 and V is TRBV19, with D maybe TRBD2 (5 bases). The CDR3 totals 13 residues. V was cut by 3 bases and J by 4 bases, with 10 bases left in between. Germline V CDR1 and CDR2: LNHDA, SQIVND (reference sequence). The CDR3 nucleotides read TGTGCCAGTAGTATCGGGGTGTGGTACGAGCAGTACTTC. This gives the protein CASSIGVWYEQYF. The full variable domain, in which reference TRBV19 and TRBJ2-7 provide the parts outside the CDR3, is DGGITQSPKYLFRKEGQNVTLSCEQNLNHDAMYWYRQDPGQGLRLIYYSQIVNDFQKGDIAEGYSVSREKKESFPLTVTSAQKNPTAFYLCASSIGVWYEQYFGPGTRLTVT.

CDR3 in DNA: TGTGCCAGCAGCGCCCGGGACAGCCTGTTCTTC. The encoded protein is CASSARDSLFF. The chain combines TRBV21-1 with TRBJ2-1; no check of the table's D call, TRBD1, against the DNA was made. TRBV21-1 represents a pseudogene. The CDR3 totals 11 residues.

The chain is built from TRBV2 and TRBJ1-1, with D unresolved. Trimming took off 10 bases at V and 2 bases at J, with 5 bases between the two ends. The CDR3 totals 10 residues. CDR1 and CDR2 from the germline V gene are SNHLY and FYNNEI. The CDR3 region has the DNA TGTGCCACTTTTAACACTGAAGCTTTCTTT. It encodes CATFNTEAFF.